This entry lists 29 T cell receptor beta chains sequenced from one sample in a study of shared clonotypes between healthy human individuals. Terminally differentiated effector memory CD45RA+ cells were excluded from the naive CD8 cells, which were CD45RO-negative and positively selected for CCR7. Only in-frame clones appear in the TCRdb table, and some are missing; sequencing was by immunoSEQ multiplex PCR. The sample yields about 2.2 million clones, around 95% seen once. The specimen was naive CD8+ T cells from PBMCs. These receptors all come from a man between 18 and 35 years old in good health. Some clones in this sample may be carry-over from other donors' samples.

The chain has TRBV19 and TRBJ1-5, with D possibly matching TRBD1 (5 bases). This CDR3 is built from 15 residues. Trimming shortened V by 5 bases and J by 5 bases, and 16 bases separated the two germline ends. CDR1 is LNHDA, CDR2 SQIVND, per germline (reference sequence). The CDR3 coding sequence is TGTGCCAGTAGTGAACCGGGACCTCTGGATCAGCCCCAGCATTTT. Its protein product is CASSEPGPLDQPQHF.

This chain links TRBV6-4 with TRBJ2-2; D is perhaps TRBD1 or TRBD2 (7 bases each). The V gene lost 2 bases and the J gene lost 4 bases, with 11 bases spanning the gap. Germline V gene lookup returns CDR1 MRHNA and CDR2 SNTAGT. The CDR3 has 15 amino acids. This CDR3 is CASSDPRGGTGELFF. CDR3 sequence (DNA): TGTGCCAGCAGTGACCCCAGGGGGGGCACCGGGGAGCTGTTTTTT.

V usage is TRBV5-6 and J usage is TRBJ1-3; unclear D gene. V lost 4 bases, J lost 1 base, and 12 bases lay in between. Germline-derived CDR1 and CDR2 are SGHDT and YYEEEE. The CDR3 covers 15 residues. The DNA for the CDR3 is TGTGCCAGCAGCCATAGTAAGGTTTCTGGAAACACCATATATTTT. Its protein product is CASSHSKVSGNTIYF.

The chain is built from TRBV28 and TRBJ1-2; maybe TRBD1 (6 bases). The CDR3 sequence is 16 residues long. V lost 3 bases, J lost 5 bases, and 19 bases lay in between. Germline CDR1 reads MDHEN; CDR2 reads SYDVKM. The CDR3 sequence is CASSFGNRGAGYGYTF. The DNA of the CDR3 is TGTGCCAGCAGTTTCGGCAATCGGGGGGCGGGTTATGGCTACACCTTC.

CDR3 residues: CSVEPGGSYEQYF. In DNA, the CDR3 is TGCAGCGTTGAACCAGGGGGGAGCTACGAGCAGTACTTC. The rearrangement joins TRBV29-1 to TRBJ2-7; a possible D gene is TRBD1 (7 bases). V dropped 2 bases and J dropped 3 bases, with 11 bases sitting between them. CDR3 size: 13 residues. Per germline, CDR1 SQVTM and CDR2 ANQGSEA.

This sequence joins TRBV29-1 and TRBJ1-1, with TRBD1 as a possible D gene (6 bases). The CDR3 runs 12 residues. V lost 7 bases to trimming and J lost 1 base, with 10 bases between them. Germline CDR1 reads SQVTM; CDR2 reads ANQGSEA. In DNA, the CDR3 is TGCAGCGACGGGACATCGAACACTGAAGCTTTCTTT. As protein: CSDGTSNTEAFF.

V usage is TRBV5-4 and J usage is TRBJ2-7; D is unresolved. Germline CDR1 reads SGHNT; CDR2 reads YYREEE (reference sequence). There are 15 residues in the CDR3. Trimming cost V 2 bases and J 7 bases, with 19 bases left between them. CDR3 loop: CASSFSFNVAAEQYF. DNA for the CDR3: TGTGCCAGCAGCTTTAGTTTTAACGTGGCTGCGGAGCAGTACTTC.

The chain recombines TRBV2 with TRBJ2-7; 7 nucleotides align to TRBD1. The CDR3 runs 17 residues. Trimming cost V 1 base and J 0 bases; bases outside gene matches: 9. From germline, CDR1 is SNHLY and CDR2 FYNNEI. CDR3 sequence reads: CASSEVVFGTDSYEQYF. In DNA form, the CDR3 reads TGTGCCAGCAGTGAAGTGGTTTTCGGGACAGACTCCTACGAGCAGTACTTC.

The chain uses TRBV27 and TRBJ2-7; 7 bases agree with TRBD2. The CDR3 spans 14 residues. The V and J ends lost 5 bases and 2 bases, in that order; junction bases with no gene match: 6. Germline-derived CDR1 and CDR2 are MNHEY and SMNVEV (reference sequence). CDR3 coding DNA: TGTGCCAGCAGTAAACTAGCGAGAACCTACGAGCAGTACTTC. This encodes CASSKLARTYEQYF.

This clone was recorded once. This chain connects TRBV2 to TRBJ2-1; 8 bases agree with TRBD2. There are 18 residues in the CDR3. The germline gives CDR1 SNHLY, CDR2 FYNNEI. V shed 5 bases, J shed 0 bases, and the junction held 12 bases outside the gene matches. Here the CDR3 DNA reads TGTGCCAGCAGTCCGAGGAGCGGGAGATATAGCTCCTACAATGAGCAGTTCTTC. Protein product: CASSPRSGRYSSYNEQFF. Using reference TRBV2 and TRBJ2-1 for the parts outside the CDR3, the full variable domain is EPEVTQTPSHQVTQMGQEVILRCVPISNHLYFYWYRQILGQKVEFLVSFYNNEISEKSEIFDDQFSVERPDGSNFTLKIRSTKLEDSAMYFCASSPRSGRYSSYNEQFFGPGTRLTVL.

This rearrangement joins TRBV28 to TRBJ1-5; no clear D. CDR3 length: 15 amino acids. The ends were cut back, 4 bases at V and 5 bases at J, with 15 bases in the middle. Germline V gene data show CDR1 as MDHEN and CDR2 as SYDVKM. The CDR3 region is CASSYDGARYQPQHF. For the CDR3, the DNA is TGTGCCAGCAGTTATGACGGCGCGAGGTATCAGCCCCAGCATTTT. The variable domain in full, completed from reference TRBV28 and TRBJ1-5, reads DVKVTQSSRYLVKRTGEKVFLECVQDMDHENMFWYRQDPGLGLRLIYFSYDVKMKEKGDIPEGYSVSREKKERFSLILESASTNQTSMYLCASSYDGARYQPQHFGDGTRLSIL.

V usage is TRBV7-2 and J usage is TRBJ1-2; no firm D call. The CDR3 has 15 amino acids. V lost 3 bases and J lost 2, with 13 bases in between. In germline, CDR1 is SGHTA, CDR2 FQGNSA. CDR3 nucleotides: TGTGCCAGCAGCTTTATAGTACAGTTCAACTATGGCTACACCTTC. Protein sequence: CASSFIVQFNYGYTF.

This chain joins TRBV7-6 and TRBJ1-5; tentatively, D is TRBD1 (5 bases). Trimming took 5 bases from V and 3 from J, leaving 14 bases between them. The CDR3 sequence is 15 residues long. Germline CDR1 SGHVS, CDR2 FNYEAQ. This chain's CDR3 is CASSRDWGNNQPQHF. The CDR3 coding sequence is TGTGCCAGCAGCCGAGACTGGGGGAACAATCAGCCCCAGCATTTT.

The rearrangement uses TRBV4-1 and TRBJ2-7, with 10 bases identical to TRBD2. The germline V gene has CDR1 MGHRA and CDR2 YSYEKL. The CDR3 is 15 residues long. The ends lost 3 bases at V and 7 bases at J; junction bases unmatched: 9. CDR3 bases: TGCGCCAGCAGCCATCGTCTAGCGGGAGTGGTAGAGCAGTACTTC. The encoded protein is CASSHRLAGVVEQYF.

This sequence joins TRBV27 and TRBJ1-1; D unresolved. CDR1 is MNHEY and CDR2 is SMNVEV in the germline V gene (reference sequence). V lost 7 bases and J 0 bases, leaving 6 bases between the germline ends. This CDR3 is built from 12 residues. For the CDR3, the DNA is TGTGCCAGCAAGTCCGTGAACACTGAAGCTTTCTTT. The encoded protein is CASKSVNTEAFF.

Regarding this clone: This may stem from a read error, because a much larger clone lies one nucleotide away. The sample carries other DNA sequences with the same CDR3. The chain uses TRBV27 and TRBJ1-5, with TRBD1 as a possible D gene (5 bases). Germline V gives CDR1 MNHEY, CDR2 SMNVEV (reference sequence). Deletions cut 3 bases from V and 0 bases from J, with 6 bases between. There are 14 residues in the CDR3. This chain's CDR3 is CASSLRGSNQPQHF. As DNA, the CDR3 is TGTGCCAGCAGTTTGAGGGGTAGCAATCAGCCCCAGCATTTT.

As concerns this clone: The same CDR3 can be traced to other DNA sequences in this sample. The CDR3 sequence: CSVELRYNEQFF. The CDR3 nucleotides are TGCAGCGTTGAGCTGAGATACAATGAGCAGTTCTTC. The chain carries TRBV29-1 and TRBJ2-1; D is unclear. This CDR3 is 12 amino acids long. Between the trimmed V and J ends, which lost 3 bases and 4 bases, there was a span of 7 bases. CDR1 and CDR2 (germline): SQVTM, ANQGSEA.

This chain joins TRBV7-9 and TRBJ2-5; D unresolved. CDR3 length equals 16 residues. V shed 1 base and J shed 1 base, with 13 bases lying between them. Germline CDR1 reads SEHNR; CDR2 reads FQNEAQ (reference sequence). The CDR3 loop reads CASSLVATQAQETQYF. DNA of the CDR3: TGTGCCAGCAGCTTAGTGGCAACCCAGGCCCAAGAGACCCAGTACTTC.

V gene TRBV12-5 combines with J gene TRBJ1-2, with D possibly being TRBD1 (6 bases). V was shortened by 1 base and J by 6 bases, with 18 bases between the two germline ends. Germline V gene sequence: CDR1 LGHNT, CDR2 FRNRAP. The CDR3 loop spans 16 amino acids. Here the CDR3 reads CASGLGSQGRMNGYTF. The CDR3 DNA reads TGTGCTAGTGGTTTGGGATCCCAGGGGCGAATGAATGGCTACACCTTC.

The genes are TRBV9 and TRBJ2-7, with D perhaps TRBD2 (6 bases). In germline, CDR1 is SGDLS, CDR2 YYNGEE. The CDR3 loop spans 14 amino acids. V lost 4 bases and J 4 bases, leaving 15 bases between the germline ends. CDR3 sequence (DNA): TGTGCCAGCAGCATTAGCGGAGGACCTTACGAGCAGTACTTC. Translating gives CASSISGGPYEQYF.

This clone was counted between two and nine times. The chain couples TRBV9 to TRBJ2-7, with 12 bases that match TRBD2. Trimming cost V 1 base and J 2 bases; bases outside gene matches: 10. This CDR3 comprises 18 residues. Germline V gene sequence: CDR1 SGDLS, CDR2 YYNGEE. This chain's CDR3 is CASSVSLASGRGTYEQYF. The DNA of the CDR3 is TGTGCCAGCAGCGTATCTCTGGCTAGCGGGAGGGGTACCTACGAGCAGTACTTC.

Here the CDR3 DNA reads TGTGCCAGCAGTGAGGGGACAGGGGTGTTATTGATTCCTGGAAACACCATATATTTT. Its translation: CASSEGTGVLLIPGNTIYF. The J gene is TRBJ1-3, the V gene TRBV2; 10 bases line up with TRBD1. The V segment lost 3 bases and the J segment 2 bases; nucleotides outside the gene matches: 13. CDR3 length: 19 residues. Germline CDR1 SNHLY, CDR2 FYNNEI.

V usage is TRBV18 and J usage is TRBJ2-5, with 8 bases fitting TRBD1. Germline V gives CDR1 KGHSH, CDR2 LQKENI. V lost 3 bases and J lost 1; bases outside the gene matches: 4. The CDR3 sequence is 15 residues long. CDR3 loop: CASSPDRELQETQYF. In nucleotides, the CDR3 is TGTGCCAGCTCACCGGACAGGGAACTCCAAGAGACCCAGTACTTC.

J is TRBJ2-5 and V is TRBV28; D gene unclear. The CDR3 consists of 14 residues. CDR1 MDHEN and CDR2 SYDVKM come from the germline V gene. V dropped 5 bases and J dropped 2 bases, with 12 bases sitting between them. The chain's CDR3 is CASSLPGRQETQYF. The CDR3 coding sequence is TGTGCCAGCAGTCTCCCTGGTAGACAAGAGACCCAGTACTTC.

This chain uses TRBV5-8 with TRBJ1-5, with TRBD1 as a possible D gene (5 bases). The CDR3 totals 15 residues. The V gene lost 0 bases and the J gene lost 7 bases, with 14 bases spanning the gap. Germline assignment: CDR1 SGHTS and CDR2 YDEGEE. CDR3 coding DNA: TGTGCCAGCAGCTTGGAGGGGCGCCCGGGGCAGCCCCAGCATTTT. It translates to CASSLEGRPGQPQHF.

J is TRBJ2-7 and V is TRBV15, with TRBD1 matching over 8 bases. CDR1 LNHNV and CDR2 YYDKDF come from the germline V gene (reference sequence). V gave up 0 bases and J gave up 0 bases; unmatched junction bases: 7. This CDR3 region has 17 residues. In DNA, the CDR3 is TGTGCCACCAGCAGAGAGAAGAGACAGGGGCACTCCTACGAGCAGTACTTC. Translation: CATSREKRQGHSYEQYF. Supplemented by reference TRBV15 and TRBJ2-7, the full variable domain reads DAMVIQNPRYQVTQFGKPVTLSCSQTLNHNVMYWYQQKSSQAPKLLFHYYDKDFNNEADTPDNFQSRRPNTSFCFLDIRSPGLGDTAMYLCATSREKRQGHSYEQYFGPGTRLTVT.

The chain joins TRBV5-1 to TRBJ2-5; 8 nucleotides agree with TRBD1. This CDR3 region has 15 residues. Unmatched junction bases numbered 9, after V lost 3 bases and J lost 5 bases. The germline V gene has CDR1 SGHRS and CDR2 YFSETQ. CDR3 DNA sequence: TGCGCCAGCAGCTACGGACAGGGTGGTAGCGAGACCCAGTACTTC. Protein: CASSYGQGGSETQYF.

The genes are TRBV19 and TRBJ2-7, with 15 bases identical to TRBD2. CDR3 length equals 17 residues. V was clipped by 10 bases and J by 2 bases; unmatched bases: 12. Germline V lookup: CDR1 LNHDA, CDR2 SQIVND (reference sequence). In DNA form, the CDR3 reads TGTGCCACCTCTGGACTAGCGGGAGGGTCTCTTACCTACGAGCAGTACTTC. Translated, it gives CATSGLAGGSLTYEQYF.

The CDR3 sequence: CASRFGRTAYNEQFF. The CDR3 DNA is TGTGCCAGCAGATTCGGGCGGACCGCCTACAATGAGCAGTTCTTC. The rearrangement joins TRBV6-5 to TRBJ2-1; the D is unclear. Germline CDR1 and CDR2: MNHEY and SVGAGI. Trimming shortened V by 6 bases and J by 2 bases, and 14 bases separated the two germline ends. This CDR3 is built from 15 residues.